Detailed here is one T cell receptor (beta chain). Its matching antigen is unknown. The sample belongs to a study of cytomegalovirus exposure and HLA in healthy donors. The germline gives CDR1 SGHTA, CDR2 FQGNSA. The CDR3 contains 14 residues. Trimming cost V 2 bases and J 3 bases; bases outside gene matches: 3. The PCR used 60 Vbeta and 13 Jbeta primers. Profiling relied on immunoSEQ multiplex PCR, and the TCRdb table lists in-frame clones only, not all of them. The table lists 110,000 to 150,000 clones, roughly 62% of them singletons. Unrecorded immune exposure was likely among donors, who were nominally healthy when sampled. Notes on the study in general: TCR beta V- and J-gene trimming, according to a later analysis, was linked to a missense DCLRE1C variant. Three CMV-associated chains proved CMV antigen-specific in vitro.

The V gene is TRBV7-2, the J gene TRBJ2-7, with TRBD2 matching over 8 bases. Sequenced: PBMCs. This receptor was identified in a man in his 60s in good health and CMV-seronegative. The CDR3 DNA reads TGTGCCAGCAGCTTAAGGCGGGAGGACTACGAGCAGTACTTC. Translation: CASSLRREDYEQYF.